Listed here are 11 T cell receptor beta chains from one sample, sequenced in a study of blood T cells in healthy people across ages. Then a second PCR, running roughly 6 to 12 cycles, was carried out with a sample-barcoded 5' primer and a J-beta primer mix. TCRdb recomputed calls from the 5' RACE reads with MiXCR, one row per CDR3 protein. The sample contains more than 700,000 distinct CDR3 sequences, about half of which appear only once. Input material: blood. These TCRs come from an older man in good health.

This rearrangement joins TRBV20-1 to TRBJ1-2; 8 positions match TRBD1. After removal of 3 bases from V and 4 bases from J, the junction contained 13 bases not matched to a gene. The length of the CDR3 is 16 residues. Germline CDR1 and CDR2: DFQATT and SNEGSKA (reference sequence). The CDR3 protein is CSASIRQGNLFYGYTF. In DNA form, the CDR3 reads TGCAGTGCTAGTATCCGACAGGGGAATCTATTCTATGGCTACACCTTC.

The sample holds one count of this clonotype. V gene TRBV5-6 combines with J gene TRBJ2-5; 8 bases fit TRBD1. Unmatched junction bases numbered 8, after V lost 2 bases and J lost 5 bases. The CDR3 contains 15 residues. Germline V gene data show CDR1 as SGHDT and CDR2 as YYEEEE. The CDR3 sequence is CASSLPQGAMETQYF. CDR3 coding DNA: TGTGCCAGCAGCTTACCTCAGGGGGCCATGGAGACCCAGTACTTC. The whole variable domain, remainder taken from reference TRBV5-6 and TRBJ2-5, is DAGVTQSPTHLIKTRGQQVTLRCSPKSGHDTVSWYQQALGQGPQFIFQYYEEEERQRGNFPDRFSGHQFPNYSSELNVNALLLGDSALYLCASSLPQGAMETQYFGPGTRLLVL.

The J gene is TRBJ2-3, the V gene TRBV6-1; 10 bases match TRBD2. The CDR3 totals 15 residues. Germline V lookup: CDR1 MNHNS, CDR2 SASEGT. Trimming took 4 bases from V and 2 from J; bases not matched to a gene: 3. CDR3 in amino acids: CASSASGGFTDTQYF. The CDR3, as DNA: TGTGCCAGCAGTGCTAGCGGGGGTTTCACAGATACGCAGTATTTT.

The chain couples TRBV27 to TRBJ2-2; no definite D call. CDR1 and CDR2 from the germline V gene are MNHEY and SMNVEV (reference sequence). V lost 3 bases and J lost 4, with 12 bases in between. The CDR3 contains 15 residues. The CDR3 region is CASSFLAAITGELFF. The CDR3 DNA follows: TGTGCCAGCAGTTTTCTCGCGGCCATCACCGGGGAGCTGTTTTTT.

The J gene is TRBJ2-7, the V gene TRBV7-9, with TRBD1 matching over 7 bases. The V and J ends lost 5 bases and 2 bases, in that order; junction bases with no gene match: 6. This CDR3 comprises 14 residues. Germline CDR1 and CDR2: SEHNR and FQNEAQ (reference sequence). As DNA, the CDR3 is TGTGCCAGCAGCCGAGGGACAGTTCCCTACGAGCAGTACTTC. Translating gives CASSRGTVPYEQYF.

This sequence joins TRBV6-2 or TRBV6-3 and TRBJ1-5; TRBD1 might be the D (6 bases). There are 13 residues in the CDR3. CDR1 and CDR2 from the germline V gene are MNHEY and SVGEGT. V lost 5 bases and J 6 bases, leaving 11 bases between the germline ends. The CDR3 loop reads CASSANRAQPQHF. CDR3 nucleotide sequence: TGTGCCAGCAGTGCCAACAGGGCTCAGCCCCAGCATTTT.

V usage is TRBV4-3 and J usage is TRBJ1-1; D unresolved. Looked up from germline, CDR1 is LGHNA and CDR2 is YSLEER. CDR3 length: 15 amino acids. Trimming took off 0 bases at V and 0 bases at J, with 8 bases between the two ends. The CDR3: CASSQDGPLNTEAFF. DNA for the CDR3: TGCGCCAGCAGCCAAGATGGGCCACTGAACACTGAAGCTTTCTTT.

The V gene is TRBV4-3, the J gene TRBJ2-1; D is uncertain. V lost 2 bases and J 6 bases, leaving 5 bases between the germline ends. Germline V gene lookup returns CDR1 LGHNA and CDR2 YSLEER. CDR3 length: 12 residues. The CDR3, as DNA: TGCGCCAGCAGCCAATATAGCAATGAGCAGTTCTTC. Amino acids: CASSQYSNEQFF.

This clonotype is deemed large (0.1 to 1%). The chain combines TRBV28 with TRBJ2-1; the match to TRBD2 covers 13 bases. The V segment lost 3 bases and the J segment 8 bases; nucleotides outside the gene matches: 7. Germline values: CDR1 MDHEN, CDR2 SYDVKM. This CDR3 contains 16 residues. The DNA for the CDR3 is TGTGCCAGCAGTTTCCGGACTAGCGGGAGTATTGATGAGCAGTTCTTC. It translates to CASSFRTSGSIDEQFF.

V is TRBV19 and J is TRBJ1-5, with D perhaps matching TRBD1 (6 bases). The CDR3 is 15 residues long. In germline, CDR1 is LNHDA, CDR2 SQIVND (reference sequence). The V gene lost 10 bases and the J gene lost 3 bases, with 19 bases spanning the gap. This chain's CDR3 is CATLTTGTSNQPQHF. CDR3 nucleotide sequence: TGTGCCACACTAACAACAGGGACTTCCAATCAGCCCCAGCATTTT. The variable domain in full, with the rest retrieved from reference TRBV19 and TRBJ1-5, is DGGITQSPKYLFRKEGQNVTLSCEQNLNHDAMYWYRQDPGQGLRLIYYSQIVNDFQKGDIAEGYSVSREKKESFPLTVTSAQKNPTAFYLCATLTTGTSNQPQHFGDGTRLSIL.

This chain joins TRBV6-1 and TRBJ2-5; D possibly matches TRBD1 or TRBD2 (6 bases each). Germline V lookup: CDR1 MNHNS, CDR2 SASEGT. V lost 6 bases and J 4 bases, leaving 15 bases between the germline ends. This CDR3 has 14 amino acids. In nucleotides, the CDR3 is TGTGCCAGCAGCCCGAATGGGGGGCGAGAGACCCAGTACTTC. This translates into CASSPNGGRETQYF.